This record concerns one TCR beta chain sequence. The data stem from a study of blood T cell repertoires in COVID-19. In the study overall: The analysed material was cDNA or gDNA that came from T cells, B-cell-depleted T cells, or PBMCs.

Sequencing used immunoSEQ multiplex PCR; TCRdb keeps in-frame clones, though not all of them. The sample lists about 200,000 clones; around 79% were seen once. Seattle cases were enrolled at active infection and followed longitudinally. The V gene lost 8 bases and the J gene lost 0 bases, with 5 bases spanning the gap. Per germline, CDR1 MNHEY and CDR2 SVGAGI. The CDR3 spans 13 residues. The J gene is TRBJ2-6, the V gene TRBV6-5; D gene unclear. Sequencing was carried out using peripheral blood. The clonotype was recovered from a woman aged 40 to 50 with COVID-19, enrolled during active disease. The CDR3 nucleotides are TGTGCCAGCTGCTACTCTGGGGCCAACGTCCTGACTTTC. Translating gives CASCYSGANVLTF.